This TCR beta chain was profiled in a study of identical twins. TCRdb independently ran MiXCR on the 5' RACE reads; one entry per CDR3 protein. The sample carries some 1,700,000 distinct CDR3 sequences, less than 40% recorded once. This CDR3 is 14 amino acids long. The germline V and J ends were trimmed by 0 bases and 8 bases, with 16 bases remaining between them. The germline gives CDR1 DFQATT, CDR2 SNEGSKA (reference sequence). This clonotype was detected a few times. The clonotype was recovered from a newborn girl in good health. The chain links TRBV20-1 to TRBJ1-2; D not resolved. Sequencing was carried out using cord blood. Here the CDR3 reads CSARDVARSRGYTF. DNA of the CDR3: TGCAGTGCTAGAGATGTGGCTCGTTCTAGGGGCTACACCTTC.